The T cell receptor beta chain described here comes from a study of blood T cell repertoires in COVID-19. Study context: Samples came from the United States, Italy and Spain, spanning acute and convalescent COVID-19. T cells, B-cell-depleted T cells, or PBMCs supplied cDNA or gDNA.

The V gene lost 5 bases and the J gene lost 5 bases, with 12 bases spanning the gap. CDR1 is SGHTA and CDR2 is FQGNSA in the germline V gene. The CDR3 spans 14 residues. Original methodology: Amplified reference gene primers provided the basis for estimating nucleated cell counts. Clones were read by immunoSEQ multiplex PCR, and TCRdb kept only the in-frame ones, dropping some. D and trimming come from the DNA, and the V and J calls and clone size come from that table. Of around 150,000 clones listed, around four fifths are singletons. This chain uses TRBV7-2 with TRBJ2-2, with D possibly being TRBD1 (5 bases). The sample comprised peripheral blood. The clonotype was recovered from a woman at least 80 years old with active or convalescent COVID-19. CDR3 residues: CASSLQVLTGELFF. The CDR3 bases are TGTGCCAGCAGCCTACAGGTTTTGACCGGGGAGCTGTTTTTT. Variable domain in full (rest from reference TRBV7-2 and TRBJ2-2): GAGVSQSPSNKVTEKGKDVELRCDPISGHTALYWYRQSLGQGLEFLIYFQGNSAPDKSGLPSDRFSAERTGGSVSTLTIQRTQQEDSAVYLCASSLQVLTGELFFGEGSRLTVL.